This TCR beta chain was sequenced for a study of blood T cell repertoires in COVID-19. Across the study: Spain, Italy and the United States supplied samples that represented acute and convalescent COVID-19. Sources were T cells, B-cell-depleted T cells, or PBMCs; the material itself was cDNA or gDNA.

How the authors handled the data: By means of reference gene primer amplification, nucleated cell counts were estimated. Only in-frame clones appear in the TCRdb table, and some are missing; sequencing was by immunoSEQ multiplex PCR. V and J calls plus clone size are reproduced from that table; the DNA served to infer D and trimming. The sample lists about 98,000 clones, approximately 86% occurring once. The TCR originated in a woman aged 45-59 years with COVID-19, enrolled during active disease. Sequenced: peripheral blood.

This CDR3 is CASTPRGGGSPLHF. CDR3 nucleotides: TGTGCCAGCACCCCGAGGGGGGGTGGGTCACCCCTCCACTTT. The chain has TRBV2 and TRBJ1-6; possibly TRBD1 for D (6 bases). Trimming took 7 bases from V and 10 from J, leaving 17 bases between them. Germline values: CDR1 SNHLY, CDR2 FYNNEI. The CDR3 loop spans 14 amino acids.